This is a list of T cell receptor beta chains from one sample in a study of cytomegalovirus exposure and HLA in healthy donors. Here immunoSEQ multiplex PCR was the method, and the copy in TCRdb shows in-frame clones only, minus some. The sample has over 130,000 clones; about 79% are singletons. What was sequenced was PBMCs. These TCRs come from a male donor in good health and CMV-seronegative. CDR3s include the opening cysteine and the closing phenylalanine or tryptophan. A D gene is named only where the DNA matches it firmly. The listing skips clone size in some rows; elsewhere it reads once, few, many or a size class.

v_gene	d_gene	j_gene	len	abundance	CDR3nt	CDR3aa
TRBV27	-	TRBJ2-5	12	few	TGTGCCAGCAGCCCTAACCAAGAGACCCAGTACTTC	CASSPNQETQYF
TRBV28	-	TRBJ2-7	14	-	TGTGCCAGCAGACCCCCCGACAGGTCGGGGGAGCAGTACTTC	CASRPPDRSGEQYF
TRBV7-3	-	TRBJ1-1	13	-	TGTGCCAGCAGCTTAACGGGGGCGGGCGAAGCTTTCTTT	CASSLTGAGEAFF
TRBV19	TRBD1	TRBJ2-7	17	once	TGTGCCAGTAGCTCGGTAGGGGGCGGAACGGCCATAGACGAGCAGTACTTC	CASSSVGGGTAIDEQYF
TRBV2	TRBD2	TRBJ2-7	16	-	TGTGCCAGCAGTGAATTCCCTAGCGGGAGTGCCTACGAGCAGTACTTC	CASSEFPSGSAYEQYF
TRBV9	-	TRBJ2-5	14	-	TGTGCCAGCAGCCCCTGGGGAGAGGAAGAGACCCAGTACTTC	CASSPWGEEETQYF
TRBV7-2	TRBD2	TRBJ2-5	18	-	TGTGCCAGCAGCTTAATTACTAGCGGTAGAGGGCCGGGGGAGACCCAGTACTTC	CASSLITSGRGPGETQYF
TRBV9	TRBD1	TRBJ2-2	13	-	TGTGCCAGCAGACAGGGGACGGACAGGGAGCTGTTTTTT	CASRQGTDRELFF
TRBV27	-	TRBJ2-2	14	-	TGTGCCAGCAGTTTAACCTTACGGACCGGGGAGCTGTTTTTT	CASSLTLRTGELFF
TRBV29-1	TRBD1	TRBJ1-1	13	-	TGCAGCGTTAGGCGGACAGGGGTCGCTGAAGCTTTCTTT	CSVRRTGVAEAFF
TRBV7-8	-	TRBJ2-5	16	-	TGTGCCAGCAGCCCGTTACTAGGAGGCGGGAAAGAGACCCAGTACTTC	CASSPLLGGGKETQYF
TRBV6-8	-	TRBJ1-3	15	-	TGTGCCAGCAAAGACAGCGTGGGGTCTGGAAACACCATATATTTT	CASKDSVGSGNTIYF
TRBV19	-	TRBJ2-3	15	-	TGTGCCAGTAGTATTTATGGCTCCCCAGGAGATACGCAGTATTTT	CASSIYGSPGDTQYF
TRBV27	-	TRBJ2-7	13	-	TGTGCCAGCAGTCCCATCAATCGGGACGAGCAGTACTTC	CASSPINRDEQYF
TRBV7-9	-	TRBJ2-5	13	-	TGTGCCAGCAGCTTAGGATACTTAGAGACCCAGTACTTC	CASSLGYLETQYF
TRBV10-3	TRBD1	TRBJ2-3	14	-	TGTGCCATCAGTGAGTCAGGACAGGCAGATACGCAGTATTTT	CAISESGQADTQYF
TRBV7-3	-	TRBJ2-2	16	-	TGTGCCAGCAGCCCCCCGGGGAGCTGGGACACCGGGGAGCTGTTTTTT	CASSPPGSWDTGELFF
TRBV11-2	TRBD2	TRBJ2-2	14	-	TGTGCCAGCAGCTTATGGCGGGAGACCGGGGAGCTGTTTTTT	CASSLWRETGELFF
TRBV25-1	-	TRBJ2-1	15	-	TGTGCCAGCAGTGCAACGGGACTCATCTACAATGAGCAGTTCTTC	CASSATGLIYNEQFF
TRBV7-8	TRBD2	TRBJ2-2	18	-	TGTGCCAGCAGCTTAAAGCGGGAGGGCTCCACGAACACCGGGGAGCTGTTTTTT	CASSLKREGSTNTGELFF
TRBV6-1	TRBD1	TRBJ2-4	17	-	TGTGCCGGCAGTGCTCCTCAGGGCAGGGGGTTTCAAAACATTCAGTACTTC	CAGSAPQGRGFQNIQYF
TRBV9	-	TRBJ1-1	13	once	TGTGCCAGCAGCGTAGGGTCGGGCACTGAAGCTTTCTTT	CASSVGSGTEAFF
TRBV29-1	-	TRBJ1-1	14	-	TGCAGCCTGATGCGGAGACGCTCGAACACTGAAGCTTTCTTT	CSLMRRRSNTEAFF
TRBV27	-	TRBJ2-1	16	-	TGTGCCAGCAGTCTAAGTATGGCAGGATTTTACAATGAGCAGTTCTTC	CASSLSMAGFYNEQFF
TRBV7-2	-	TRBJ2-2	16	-	TGTGCCAGCAGCTTAGCCGGTAGCGTCAACACCGGGGAGCTGTTTTTT	CASSLAGSVNTGELFF
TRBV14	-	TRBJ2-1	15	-	TGTGCCAGCAGCCAAGACTGGAGCTCCTACAATGAGCAGTTCTTC	CASSQDWSSYNEQFF
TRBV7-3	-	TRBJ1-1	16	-	TGTGCCAGCAGCTTAAAGGACAGCGGCTTGAACACTGAAGCTTTCTTT	CASSLKDSGLNTEAFF
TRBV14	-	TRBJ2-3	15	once	TGTGCCAGCAGCCTCTTACAGGGTTCGATAGATACGCAGTATTTT	CASSLLQGSIDTQYF
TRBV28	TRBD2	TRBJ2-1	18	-	TGTGCCAGCAGTTACCCCATTACGACTAGCGGGGGAGACAATGAGCAGTTCTTC	CASSYPITTSGGDNEQFF
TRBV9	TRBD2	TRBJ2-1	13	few	TGTGCCAGCAGCGTCAGCGGGGGCAATGAGCAGTTCTTC	CASSVSGGNEQFF
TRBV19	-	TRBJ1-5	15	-	TGTGCCAGTAGTATCCCGGGACTACAGAATCAGCCCCAGCATTTT	CASSIPGLQNQPQHF
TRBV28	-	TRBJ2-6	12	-	TGTGCCACCGCAGGCCTGGGCGACGTCCTGACTTTC	CATAGLGDVLTF
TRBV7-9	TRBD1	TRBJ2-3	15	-	TGTGCCAGCAGCTCCGGACAGGGGGAATTAGATACGCAGTATTTT	CASSSGQGELDTQYF
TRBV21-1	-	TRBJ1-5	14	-	TGTGCCAGCAGCAGAGACAGGCCCCGTAAGCCCCAGCATTTT	CASSRDRPRKPQHF
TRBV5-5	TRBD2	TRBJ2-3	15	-	TGTGCCAGCAGCATAACTAGCGGGAGGGCAGATACGCAGTATTTT	CASSITSGRADTQYF
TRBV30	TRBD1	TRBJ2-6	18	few	TGTGCCTGGAGTTCCGGGACAGGGGACAGCTCTGGGGCCAACGTCCTGACTTTC	CAWSSGTGDSSGANVLTF
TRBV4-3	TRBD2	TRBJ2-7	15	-	TGCGCCAGCAGCCAAGTGCTAGCGGAAGACTACGAGCAGTACTTC	CASSQVLAEDYEQYF
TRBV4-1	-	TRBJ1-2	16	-	TGCGCCAGCAGCCAAGAACCCCAGGGTAGAAGCTATGGCTACACCTTC	CASSQEPQGRSYGYTF
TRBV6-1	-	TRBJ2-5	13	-	TGTGCCAGCCAACGACAGGTTCAAGAGACCCAGTACTTC	CASQRQVQETQYF
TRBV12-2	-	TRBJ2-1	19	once	TGTGCAAGTCGCTTAAAGTATCTAGCGGGAGGTCCCCTTGAGGATGAGCAGTTCTTC	CASRLKYLAGGPLEDEQFF